These 9 T cell receptor beta chains originate from one sample sequenced in a study of siplizumab effects on memory and regulatory T cells. The table came from immunoSEQ multiplex PCR; TCRdb's copy has only in-frame clones and leaves some out. The sample lists some 120,000 clones; about 94% were seen once. The sample taken for sequencing was non-Treg CD4+ T cells sorted from blood. Source of these receptors: a human donor in good health.

The chain links TRBV19 to TRBJ2-5, with a tentative D call TRBD1 (6 bases). V lost 0 bases and J lost 2, with 10 bases in between. CDR1 and CDR2 (germline): LNHDA, SQIVND (reference sequence). The CDR3 is 15 amino acids. The CDR3 DNA is TGTGCCAGTAGTATAGAGGGGGCTCGGCAAGAGACCCAGTACTTC. This gives the protein CASSIEGARQETQYF.

The chain has TRBV25-1 and TRBJ2-5; TRBD2 is a possible D gene (6 bases). The CDR3 has 14 residues. Germline values: CDR1 MGHDK, CDR2 SYGVNS. The V end lost 0 bases, the J end lost 4 bases, and 9 bases lay between the germline ends. The CDR3, as DNA: TGTGCCAGCAGTGAATATCGGGGAGGAGAGACCCAGTACTTC. Amino acids: CASSEYRGGETQYF.

The genes are TRBV5-1 and TRBJ2-1, with TRBD2 as a possible D gene (6 bases). This CDR3 has 16 amino acids. The germline gives CDR1 SGHRS, CDR2 YFSETQ. Trimming took 4 bases from V and 7 from J, leaving 21 bases between them. The CDR3 spells CASSPRDFLSLNEQFF. In DNA, the CDR3 is TGCGCCAGCAGCCCTCGGGACTTCCTCAGTTTAAATGAGCAGTTCTTC.

The V and J genes are TRBV7-8 and TRBJ2-7; weak D call: TRBD2 (5 bases). This CDR3 is 14 amino acids long. Germline V gene sequence: CDR1 SGHVS, CDR2 FQNEAQ. Deletions cut 3 bases from V and 2 bases from J, with 11 bases between. For the CDR3, the DNA is TGTGCCAGCAGCTTTAGACTGGGAGCCTACGAGCAGTACTTC. Its translation: CASSFRLGAYEQYF.

The CDR3 DNA follows: TGTGCCAGCAGTGAATACGTGACTAGCGGGACTGGGGAGCAGTACTTC. It specifies CASSEYVTSGTGEQYF. This chain connects TRBV6-1 to TRBJ2-7; 11 positions match TRBD2. The CDR3 has 16 residues. Germline values: CDR1 MNHNS, CDR2 SASEGT. Trimming at V came to 2 bases and at J to 7 bases, leaving 10 bases not matched to a gene.

This clone occurred a few times. The chain combines TRBV6-1 with TRBJ2-7, with no clear D. Trimming pared 6 bases from V and 0 bases from J, leaving 15 bases between. In germline, CDR1 is MNHNS, CDR2 SASEGT. This CDR3 spans 15 amino acids. CDR3 region: CASSAQKVSSYEQYF. CDR3 sequence (DNA): TGTGCCAGCAGCGCACAGAAAGTTAGCTCCTACGAGCAGTACTTC.

This chain joins TRBV7-9 and TRBJ1-1; no definite D call. Germline V gene lookup returns CDR1 SEHNR and CDR2 FQNEAQ (reference sequence). This CDR3 is built from 13 residues. The V end lost 5 bases, the J end lost 5 bases, and 12 bases lay between the germline ends. In DNA, the CDR3 is TGTGCCAGCAGCACACAGCACGGGACTGAAGCTTTCTTT. It translates to CASSTQHGTEAFF.

The chain has TRBV18 and TRBJ1-2; 10 bases are a match to TRBD1. V was clipped by 2 bases and J by 8 bases; unmatched bases: 11. The CDR3 is 16 amino acids. Germline V lookup: CDR1 KGHSH, CDR2 LQKENI. The CDR3 reads CASSPADQTGGDGYTF. The CDR3 DNA sequence: TGTGCCAGCTCACCAGCCGATCAGACAGGGGGCGACGGCTACACCTTC.

The J gene is TRBJ2-5, the V gene TRBV7-3; TRBD2 might be the D (6 bases). V lost 3 bases and J 5 bases, leaving 13 bases between the germline ends. The CDR3 consists of 14 residues. CDR1 and CDR2 (germline): SGHTA, FQGTGA. The CDR3 loop is CASSFGGPGETQYF. CDR3 in DNA: TGTGCCAGCAGCTTTGGAGGGCCGGGGGAGACCCAGTACTTC.